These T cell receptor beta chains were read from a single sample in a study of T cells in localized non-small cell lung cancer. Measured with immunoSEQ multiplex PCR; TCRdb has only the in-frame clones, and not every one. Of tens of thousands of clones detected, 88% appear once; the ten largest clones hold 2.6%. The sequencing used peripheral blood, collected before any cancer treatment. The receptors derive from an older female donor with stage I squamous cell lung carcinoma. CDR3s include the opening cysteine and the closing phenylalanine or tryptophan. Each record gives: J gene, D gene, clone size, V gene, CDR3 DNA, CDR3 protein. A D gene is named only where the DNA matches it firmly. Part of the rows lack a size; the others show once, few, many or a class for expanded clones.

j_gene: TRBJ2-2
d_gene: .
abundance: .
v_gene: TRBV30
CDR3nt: TGTGCCTGGAGAAAACAGGCTTTCGGTAGGGGGGCGACCGGGGAGCTGTTTTTT
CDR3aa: CAWRKQAFGRGATGELFF

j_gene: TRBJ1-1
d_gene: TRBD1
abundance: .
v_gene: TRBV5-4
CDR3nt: TGTGCCAGCACCCTGACAGGGAGGACTGAAGCTTTCTTT
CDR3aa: CASTLTGRTEAFF

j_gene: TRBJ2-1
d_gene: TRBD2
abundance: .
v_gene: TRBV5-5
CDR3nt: TGTGCCAGCAGCCTAGCGGGCCTCCAGAGAAGGGAGCAGTTCTTC
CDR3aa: CASSLAGLQRREQFF

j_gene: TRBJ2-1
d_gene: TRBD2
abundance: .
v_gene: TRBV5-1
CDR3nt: TGCGCCAGCAGCACCGGGACTAGCGGGAGGGATGAGCAGTTCTTC
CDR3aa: CASSTGTSGRDEQFF

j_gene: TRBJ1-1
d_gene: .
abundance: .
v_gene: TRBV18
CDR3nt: TGTGCCAGCCTATCAACTCGGAACACTGAAGCTTTCTTT
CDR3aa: CASLSTRNTEAFF

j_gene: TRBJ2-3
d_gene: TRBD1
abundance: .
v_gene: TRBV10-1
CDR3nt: TGCGCCAGCAGTGAAGGGGGCTCCACAGATACGCAGTATTTT
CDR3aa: CASSEGGSTDTQYF

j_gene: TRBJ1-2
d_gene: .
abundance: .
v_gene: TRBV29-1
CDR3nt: TGCAGCGTCTTGACAGAGACTAACTATGGCTACACCTTC
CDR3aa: CSVLTETNYGYTF

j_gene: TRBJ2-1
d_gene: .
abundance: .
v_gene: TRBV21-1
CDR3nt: TGTGCCAGCAGCAAGGGACCCCTTTACAATGAGCAGTTCTTC
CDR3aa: CASSKGPLYNEQFF

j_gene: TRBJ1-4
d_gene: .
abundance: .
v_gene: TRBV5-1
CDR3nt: TGCGCCAGCAGCTTGGGCAGAACTAATGAAAAACTGTTTTTT
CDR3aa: CASSLGRTNEKLFF

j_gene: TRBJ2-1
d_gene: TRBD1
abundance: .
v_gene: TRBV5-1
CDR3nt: TGCGCCAGCAGCTTGGACGGACAGGGGAATGAGCAGTTCTTC
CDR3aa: CASSLDGQGNEQFF

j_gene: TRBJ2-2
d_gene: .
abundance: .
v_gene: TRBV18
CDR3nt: TGTGCCAGCTCACCTCTCAACTTGGCCGGGGAGCTGTTTTTT
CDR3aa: CASSPLNLAGELFF

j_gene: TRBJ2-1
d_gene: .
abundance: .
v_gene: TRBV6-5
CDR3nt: TGTGCCAGCAGTTCCTGGCCCCTTTGGTTCTTC
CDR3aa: CASSSWPLWFF

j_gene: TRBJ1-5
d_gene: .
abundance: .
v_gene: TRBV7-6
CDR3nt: TGTGCCAGCAGCTTGACAGGAAATCAGCCCCAGCATTTT
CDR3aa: CASSLTGNQPQHF

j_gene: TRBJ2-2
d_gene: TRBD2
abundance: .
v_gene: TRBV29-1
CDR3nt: TGCAGCGGGACTAGCGGGAACTCTGCCGGGGAGCTGTTTTTT
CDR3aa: CSGTSGNSAGELFF

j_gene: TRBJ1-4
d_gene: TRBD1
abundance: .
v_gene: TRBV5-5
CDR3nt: TGTGCCAGCAGCTTCGGACAGGGCAAAAACGAAAAACTGTTTTTT
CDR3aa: CASSFGQGKNEKLFF

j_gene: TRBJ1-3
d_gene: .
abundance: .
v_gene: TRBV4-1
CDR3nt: TGCGCCAGCAGCCAGCCAACTCCGGGGGAGAGGGGAAACACCATATATTTT
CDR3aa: CASSQPTPGERGNTIYF

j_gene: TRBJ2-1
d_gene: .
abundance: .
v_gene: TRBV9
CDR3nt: TGTGCCAGCAGCGTCAGCCACGAGCAGTTCTTC
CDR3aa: CASSVSHEQFF

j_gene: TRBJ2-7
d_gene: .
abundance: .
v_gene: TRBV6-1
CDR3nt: TGTGCCAGCACGGCAGGGACCTACGAGCAGTACTTC
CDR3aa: CASTAGTYEQYF

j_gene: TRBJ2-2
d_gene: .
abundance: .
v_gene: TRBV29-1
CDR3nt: TGCAGCGTTGAACAGGCCAACACCGGGGAGCTGTTTTTT
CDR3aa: CSVEQANTGELFF

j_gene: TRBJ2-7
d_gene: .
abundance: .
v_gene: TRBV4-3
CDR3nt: TGCGCCAGCAGCCAGTTTATCCCCGGGGGCCTCTCCTACGAGCAGTACTTC
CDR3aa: CASSQFIPGGLSYEQYF

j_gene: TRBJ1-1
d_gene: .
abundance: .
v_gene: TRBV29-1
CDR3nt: TGCAGCGTTGATCCTAGGAACACTGAAGCTTTCTTT
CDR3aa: CSVDPRNTEAFF

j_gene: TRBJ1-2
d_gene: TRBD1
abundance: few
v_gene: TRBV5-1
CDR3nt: TGCGCCAGCAGCTTGACACAGGGGAACTATGGCTACACCTTC
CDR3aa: CASSLTQGNYGYTF

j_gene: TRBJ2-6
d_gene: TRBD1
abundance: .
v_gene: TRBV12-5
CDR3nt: TGTGCTAGTGGTTTGGTACCCGGGACAGGGGACTACTCTGGGGCCAACGTCCTGACTTTC
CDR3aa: CASGLVPGTGDYSGANVLTF

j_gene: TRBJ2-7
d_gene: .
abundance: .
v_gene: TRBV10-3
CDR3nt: TGTGCCATCAGTGTCATGGAGGCCTACGAGCAGTACTTC
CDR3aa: CAISVMEAYEQYF

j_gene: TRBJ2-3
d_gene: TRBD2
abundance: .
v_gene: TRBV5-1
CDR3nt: TGCGCCAGCAGGCAACTCACCGGGACTAGCGTAGATACGCAGTATTTT
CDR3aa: CASRQLTGTSVDTQYF

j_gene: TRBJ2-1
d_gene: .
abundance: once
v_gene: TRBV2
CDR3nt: TGTGCCAGCTCCGCCGATGAGCAGTTCTTC
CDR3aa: CASSADEQFF

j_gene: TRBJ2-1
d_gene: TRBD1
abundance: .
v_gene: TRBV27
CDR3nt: TGTGCCAGCACCTCGAGGGACAGCTCCTACAATGAGCAGTTCTTC
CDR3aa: CASTSRDSSYNEQFF

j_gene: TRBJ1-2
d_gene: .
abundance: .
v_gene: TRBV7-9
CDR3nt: TGTGCCAGCGCCCTCCAGGGGTACTATGGCTACACCTTC
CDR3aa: CASALQGYYGYTF

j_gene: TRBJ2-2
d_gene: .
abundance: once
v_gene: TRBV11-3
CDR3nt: TGTGCCAGCAGCTTAGATTGGGGGACCGGGGAGCTGTTTTTT
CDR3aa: CASSLDWGTGELFF

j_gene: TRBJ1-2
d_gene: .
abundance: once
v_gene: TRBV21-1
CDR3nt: TGTGCCAGCAGCAAAGGGGAGGGCCAGGGCTACACCTTC
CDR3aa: CASSKGEGQGYTF

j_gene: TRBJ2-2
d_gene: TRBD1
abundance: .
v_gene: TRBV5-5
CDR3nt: TGTGCCAGCAGCTTGATAGGGACAGAAGACTTCGAGGAGCTGTTTTTT
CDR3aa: CASSLIGTEDFEELFF

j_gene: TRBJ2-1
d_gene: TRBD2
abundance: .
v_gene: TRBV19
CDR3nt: TGTGCCAGTAAATCGCTAGCGGGAGTAGACAATGAGCAGTTCTTC
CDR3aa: CASKSLAGVDNEQFF

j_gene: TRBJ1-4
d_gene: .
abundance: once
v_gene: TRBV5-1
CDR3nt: TGCGCCAGCAGCTTGGAACCGACTCCAACTAATGAAAAACTGTTTTTT
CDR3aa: CASSLEPTPTNEKLFF

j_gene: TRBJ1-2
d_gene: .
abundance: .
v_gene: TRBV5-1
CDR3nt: TGCGCCAGCAGCTTGGGCACAGGGAATGGCTACACCTTC
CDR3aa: CASSLGTGNGYTF

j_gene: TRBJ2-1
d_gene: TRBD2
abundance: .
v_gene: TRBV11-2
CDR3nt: TGTGCCAGCAGCCTAGACCGTAGCGGGAGACCCTACAATGAGCAGTTCTTC
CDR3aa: CASSLDRSGRPYNEQFF

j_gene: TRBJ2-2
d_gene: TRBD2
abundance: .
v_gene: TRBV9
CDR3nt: TGTGCCAGCAGCTCTAGCGGGAGGCCAGACACCGGGGAGCTGTTTTTT
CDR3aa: CASSSSGRPDTGELFF

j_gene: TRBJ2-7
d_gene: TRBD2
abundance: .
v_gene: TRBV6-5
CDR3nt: TGTGCCAGCAGAGACGGGACTATATCCGACGAGCAGTACTTC
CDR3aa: CASRDGTISDEQYF

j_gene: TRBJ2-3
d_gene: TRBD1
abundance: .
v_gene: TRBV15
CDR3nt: TGTGCCACCAGCTTACACCAGGGGGCGGATACGCAGTATTTT
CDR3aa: CATSLHQGADTQYF

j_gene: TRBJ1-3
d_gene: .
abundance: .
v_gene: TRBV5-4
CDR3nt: TGTGCCAGCAGCTTGGATCCGACAACTAGCTCTGGAAACACCATATATTTT
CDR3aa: CASSLDPTTSSGNTIYF

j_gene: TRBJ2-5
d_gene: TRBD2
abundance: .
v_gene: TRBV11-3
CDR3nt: TGTGCCAGCAGCTTAGGCGGAGCGGGACTCCAAGAGACCCAGTACTTC
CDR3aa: CASSLGGAGLQETQYF

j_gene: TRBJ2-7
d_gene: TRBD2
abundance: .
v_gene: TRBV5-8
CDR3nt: TGTGCCAGCAGCCAAGTAGCGGGAGAGGGCGAGCAGTACTTC
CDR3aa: CASSQVAGEGEQYF

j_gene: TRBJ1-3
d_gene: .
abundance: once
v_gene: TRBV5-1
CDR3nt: TGCGCCAGCAGCTTGGAGGCCTGGGAAGCTGGAAACACCATATATTTT
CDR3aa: CASSLEAWEAGNTIYF

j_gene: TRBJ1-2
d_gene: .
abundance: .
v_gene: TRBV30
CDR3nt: TGTGCCTGGAACCTAGCACGGGGAAATGCTGGCTACACCTTC
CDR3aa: CAWNLARGNAGYTF

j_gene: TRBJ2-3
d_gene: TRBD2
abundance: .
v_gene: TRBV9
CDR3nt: TGTGCCAGCAGCTCACCGTTGGGAAGCGGGAGGGGAACAGATACGCAGTATTTT
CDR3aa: CASSSPLGSGRGTDTQYF

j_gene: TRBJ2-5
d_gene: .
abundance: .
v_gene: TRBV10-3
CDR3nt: TGTGCCATCAGTGAGTCGTCCAGCTCTCAAGAGACCCAGTACTTC
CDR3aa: CAISESSSSQETQYF

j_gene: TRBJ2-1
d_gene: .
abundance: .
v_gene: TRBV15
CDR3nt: TGTGCCACCAGCAGAGTGACATCCTACAATGAGCAGTTCTTC
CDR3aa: CATSRVTSYNEQFF

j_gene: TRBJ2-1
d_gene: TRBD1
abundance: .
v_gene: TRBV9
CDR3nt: TGTGCCAGCAGCGTAGTACAGGGGTCGTACAATGAGCAGTTCTTC
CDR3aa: CASSVVQGSYNEQFF

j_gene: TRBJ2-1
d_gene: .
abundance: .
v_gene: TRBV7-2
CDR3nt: TGTGCCAGCAGCTTACGGGGACACAATGAGCAGTTCTTC
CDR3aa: CASSLRGHNEQFF

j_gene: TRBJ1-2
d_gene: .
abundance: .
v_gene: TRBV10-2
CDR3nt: TGCGCCAGCAGCCAGGAAAGAAACTATGGCTACACCTTC
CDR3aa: CASSQERNYGYTF